These 27 T cell receptor beta chains came from one sample sequenced in a study of CD8 T cells in Susac syndrome. Random hexamers primed reverse transcription of roughly 0.45 to 1 ug RNA. TCRdb re-called the immunoSEQ multiplex PCR reads with MiXCR, one entry per CDR3 protein. Altogether 200,000 or so distinct CDR3 sequences are present, about 96% being singletons, with the ten largest covering 0.093%. Sequencing was performed on CD4+ T cells from PBMCs. The source of these receptors is a human donor with multiple sclerosis.

The chain employs TRBV5-4 and TRBJ2-3, with D perhaps matching TRBD2 (6 bases). Germline CDR1 SGHNT, CDR2 YYREEE (reference sequence). V lost 0 bases, J lost 6 bases, and 11 bases lay in between. This CDR3 is built from 14 residues. The DNA for the CDR3 is TGTGCCAGCAGCTTGGATACTAGCTCTGATACGCAGTATTTT. This codes for CASSLDTSSDTQYF.

The chain joins TRBV28 to TRBJ1-2; the D is unclear. The V and J ends lost 2 bases and 4 bases respectively, with 11 bases between them. This CDR3 contains 14 residues. Germline assignment: CDR1 MDHEN and CDR2 SYDVKM. Here the CDR3 reads CASSLTGNLYGYTF. CDR3 coding DNA: TGTGCCAGCAGTTTAACCGGAAACCTCTATGGCTACACCTTC.

This rearrangement joins TRBV5-1 to TRBJ2-1; D unresolved. Trimming took 4 bases from V and 5 from J, leaving 16 bases between them. The CDR3 covers 15 residues. Germline CDR1 is SGHRS and CDR2 is YFSETQ. This chain's CDR3 is CASSNGRPDHNEQFF. The CDR3 region has the DNA TGCGCCAGCAGCAACGGACGCCCCGACCACAATGAGCAGTTCTTC. Variable domain in full (rest from reference TRBV5-1 and TRBJ2-1): KAGVTQTPRYLIKTRGQQVTLSCSPISGHRSVSWYQQTPGQGLQFLFEYFSETQRNKGNFPGRFSGRQFSNSRSEMNVSTLELGDSALYLCASSNGRPDHNEQFFGPGTRLTVL.

The J gene is TRBJ1-5, the V gene TRBV23-1; D unresolved. TRBV23-1 is an open reading frame whose function is uncertain. The CDR3 is made up of 16 amino acids. Trimming pared 0 bases from V and 5 bases from J, leaving 14 bases between. DNA for the CDR3: TGCGCCAGCAGTCAATCGTGGGAGAGGACGTATCAGCCCCAGCATTTT. This translates into CASSQSWERTYQPQHF.

This clonotype appeared a single time. V gene TRBV14 combines with J gene TRBJ2-3; D gene uncertain. The CDR3 has 11 residues. CDR1 and CDR2 (germline): SGHDN, FVKESK. V shed 3 bases and J shed 8 bases, with 6 bases lying between them. CDR3 nucleotides: TGTGCCAGCAGCCAGGATGGTACGCAGTATTTT. It encodes CASSQDGTQYF.

This sequence joins TRBV3-1 and TRBJ2-7; D ambiguous. Trimming removed 4 bases at V and 3 bases at J, with 7 bases between. The CDR3 covers 12 residues. CDR1 and CDR2 (germline): LGHDT, YNNKEL (reference sequence). CDR3 DNA: TGTGCCAGCAGCCCTTTTGGCTACGAGCAGTACTTC. It translates to CASSPFGYEQYF.

The chain joins TRBV7-3 to TRBJ1-2, with 10 nucleotides matching TRBD1. The junction had 2 bases not matched to a gene; V was cut back by 4 bases and J by 6 bases. This CDR3 has 13 residues. Per germline, CDR1 SGHTA and CDR2 FQGTGA. CDR3 protein: CASSSTGGNGYTF. The CDR3 DNA reads as TGTGCCAGCAGCTCGACAGGGGGCAATGGCTACACCTTC.

The V and J genes are TRBV12-3 or TRBV12-4 and TRBJ2-1; TRBD1 matches 7 bases. The CDR3 is 12 amino acids. V shed 3 bases, J shed 9 bases, and the junction held 2 bases outside the gene matches. CDR3 sequence: CASSLQGVEQFF. DNA of the CDR3: TGTGCCAGCAGTTTGCAGGGGGTTGAGCAGTTCTTC.

This chain uses TRBV27 with TRBJ1-1, with 9 bases identical to TRBD1. Germline CDR1 is MNHEY and CDR2 is SMNVEV (reference sequence). V lost 5 bases to trimming and J lost 1 base; unmatched junction nucleotides: 5. The CDR3 extends over 15 amino acids. CDR3 in DNA: TGTGCCAGCAGTGCGGACAGGGGAGGGAACACTGAAGCTTTCTTT. Protein product: CASSADRGGNTEAFF.

The rearrangement uses TRBV2 and TRBJ2-3; D is perhaps TRBD2 (5 bases). V was trimmed by 6 bases and J by 3 bases, leaving 7 bases between them. Germline CDR1 SNHLY, CDR2 FYNNEI. The CDR3 covers 12 residues. The CDR3 spells CASRERTDTQYF. For the CDR3, the DNA is TGTGCCAGCAGAGAGCGGACAGATACGCAGTATTTT.

The sample holds one count of this clonotype. The V call is TRBV20-1, the J call TRBJ1-1; D call uncertain. In germline, CDR1 is DFQATT, CDR2 SNEGSKA (reference sequence). V was cut by 5 bases and J by 4 bases, with 11 bases left in between. The CDR3 length is 12 residues. CDR3 DNA: TGCAGTGCTCCAGACCAGAGCACTGAAGCTTTCTTT. It yields the protein CSAPDQSTEAFF.

This chain connects TRBV29-1 to TRBJ1-1; D is ambiguous. The CDR3 totals 14 residues. V lost 1 base to trimming and J lost 2 bases, with 11 bases between them. Germline lookup yields CDR1 SQVTM and CDR2 ANQGSEA. The CDR3 here is CSVEGGVRNTEAFF. Here the CDR3 DNA reads TGCAGCGTTGAAGGGGGAGTGAGAAACACTGAAGCTTTCTTT.

The rearrangement links TRBV5-4 to TRBJ2-7; TRBD2 matches 13 bases. Germline CDR1 SGHNT, CDR2 YYREEE (reference sequence). The length of the CDR3 is 18 residues. The V and J ends lost 4 bases and 3 bases, in that order; junction bases with no gene match: 13. The CDR3 protein is CASSRGLAGALKRYEQYF. CDR3 nucleotides: TGTGCCAGCAGCCGAGGACTAGCGGGGGCCCTAAAGCGCTACGAGCAGTACTTC.

V is TRBV7-9 and J is TRBJ2-7, with 8 bases fitting TRBD1. Germline V gene sequence: CDR1 SEHNR, CDR2 FQNEAQ (reference sequence). The CDR3 has 17 residues. V dropped 4 bases and J dropped 1; count of bases not matched to a gene: 12. The CDR3 reads CASSYGGGRGHSYEQYF. In nucleotides, the CDR3 is TGTGCCAGCAGCTACGGAGGGGGCAGGGGGCATTCCTACGAGCAGTACTTC.

This sequence joins TRBV5-1 and TRBJ1-1; D is uncertain. This CDR3 comprises 13 residues. CDR1 and CDR2 (germline): SGHRS, YFSETQ. Trimming shortened V by 4 bases and J by 3 bases, and 10 bases separated the two germline ends. CDR3: CASSLDGHTEAFF. The CDR3 nucleotides are TGCGCCAGCAGCCTGGACGGACACACTGAAGCTTTCTTT. The whole variable domain, filled in from reference TRBV5-1 and TRBJ1-1, reads KAGVTQTPRYLIKTRGQQVTLSCSPISGHRSVSWYQQTPGQGLQFLFEYFSETQRNKGNFPGRFSGRQFSNSRSEMNVSTLELGDSALYLCASSLDGHTEAFFGQGTRLTVV.

This rearrangement joins TRBV24-1 to TRBJ1-1; D ambiguous. Trimming removed 7 bases at V and 1 base at J, with 9 bases between. The CDR3 has 13 residues. Per the germline V gene, CDR1 is KGHDR and CDR2 is SFDVKD. CDR3: CATRGEENTEAFF. DNA of the CDR3: TGTGCCACCAGAGGCGAAGAGAACACTGAAGCTTTCTTT.

The chain employs TRBV20-1 and TRBJ2-7; weak D call: TRBD2 (5 bases). CDR3 size: 11 residues. Trimming cost V 6 bases and J 7 bases, with 13 bases left between them. Germline V lookup: CDR1 DFQATT, CDR2 SNEGSKA (reference sequence). Written as DNA, the CDR3 is TGCAGTGCCTTACGGAGGAGGGAGCAGTACTTC. Amino acid sequence: CSALRRREQYF.

The rearrangement joins TRBV6-5 to TRBJ1-4; no firm D call. Germline V lookup: CDR1 MNHEY, CDR2 SVGAGI. Trimming removed 6 bases from V and 8 bases from J, with 13 bases in between. The CDR3 sequence is 13 residues long. In nucleotides, the CDR3 is TGTGCCAGCAGATCCTACCGTTCGGAAAAACTGTTTTTT. Residues: CASRSYRSEKLFF.

The rearrangement uses TRBV6-5 and TRBJ2-3; D is unclear. The CDR3 contains 13 residues. Trimming pared 7 bases from V and 13 bases from J, leaving 21 bases between. From germline, CDR1 is MNHEY and CDR2 SVGAGI. The CDR3 DNA reads TGTGCCAGCACCGAGTACCCGGGCCCTAGGGAGTATTTT. It yields the protein CASTEYPGPREYF.

This chain joins TRBV7-3 and TRBJ1-6; possibly TRBD1 for D (5 bases). V lost 2 bases, J lost 9 bases, and 11 bases lay in between. The CDR3 covers 14 residues. Germline V gene data show CDR1 as SGHTA and CDR2 as FQGTGA. The CDR3 region is CASSLGQGGSPLHF. CDR3 coding DNA: TGTGCCAGCAGCTTAGGGCAGGGAGGTTCACCCCTCCACTTT.

This clonotype has a single count. In nucleotides, the CDR3 is TGCAGTGCAAGCTCTGGCTATGGCTACACCTTC. Protein: CSASSGYGYTF. J is TRBJ1-2 and V is TRBV20-1; D is ambiguous. V dropped 6 bases and J dropped 4 bases, with 9 bases sitting between them. This CDR3 is built from 11 residues. The germline V gene has CDR1 DFQATT and CDR2 SNEGSKA (reference sequence).

The chain employs TRBV5-1 and TRBJ2-1; 9 bases match TRBD1. V shed 0 bases, J shed 5 bases, and the junction held 9 bases outside the gene matches. In germline, CDR1 is SGHRS, CDR2 YFSETQ. The CDR3 spans 17 residues. Here the CDR3 DNA reads TGCGCCAGCAGCTTGGCCGAGAAGGGACAGGGTAACAATGAGCAGTTCTTC. Translated, it gives CASSLAEKGQGNNEQFF.

V and J are TRBV5-4 and TRBJ2-3; a possible D gene is TRBD2 (6 bases). The V gene's germline CDR1 is SGHNT and CDR2 YYREEE (reference sequence). The CDR3 length is 17 residues. Trimming stripped 0 bases from V and 7 bases from J, with 21 bases between. This CDR3 is CASSLDVGLLSSHTQYF. CDR3 bases: TGTGCCAGCAGCTTGGATGTGGGACTCTTATCTTCCCATACGCAGTATTTT.

This clonotype was picked up one time. The chain joins TRBV29-1 to TRBJ2-5, with TRBD1 matching 9 bases. V was pared by 5 bases and J by 5 bases, with 9 bases of the junction left unmatched. CDR1 is SQVTM, CDR2 ANQGSEA, per germline. The CDR3 runs to 14 residues. CDR3 sequence: CSVPYPTGGETQYF. The CDR3 DNA reads TGCAGCGTTCCTTACCCGACAGGGGGGGAGACCCAGTACTTC.

The chain uses TRBV29-1 and TRBJ1-1; D is uncertain. CDR1 SQVTM and CDR2 ANQGSEA come from the germline V gene. This CDR3 is built from 13 residues. V lost 1 base, J lost 2 bases, and 8 bases lay in between. The CDR3 sequence: CSVEGWANTEAFF. The CDR3, as DNA: TGCAGCGTTGAAGGATGGGCCAACACTGAAGCTTTCTTT.

The rearrangement uses TRBV14 and TRBJ1-6; D not resolved. Germline V gene data show CDR1 as SGHDN and CDR2 as FVKESK. Trimming shortened V by 4 bases and J by 0 bases, and 13 bases separated the two germline ends. The CDR3 is 17 amino acids. CDR3 coding DNA: TGTGCCAGCAGCCCCACGGGCCTCAGCTCCTATAATTCACCCCTCCACTTT. It yields the protein CASSPTGLSSYNSPLHF.

The V call is TRBV20-1, the J call TRBJ1-1; maybe TRBD1 (5 bases). The CDR3 runs to 15 residues. The germline gives CDR1 DFQATT, CDR2 SNEGSKA (reference sequence). The V and J ends lost 6 bases and 1 base respectively, with 18 bases between them. The CDR3 nucleotides read TGCAGTGCACCCTCCAGGGTAGCCTCGAACACTGAAGCTTTCTTT. It encodes CSAPSRVASNTEAFF.